A single sample gave rise to the 14 T cell receptor beta chains below, sequenced in a study of long-term antiretroviral therapy in people with HIV. Run at survey level, the immunoSEQ assay was version v3.0. Assay: immunoSEQ multiplex PCR; the TCRdb copy retains only in-frame clones and omits some. Among more than 35,000 clones listed, 90% to 95% were seen once. The input for sequencing was unsorted PBMCs, taken 3.7 years after starting antiretroviral therapy. These receptors were taken from a woman aged 50 to 65 with HIV.

The chain has TRBV15 and TRBJ2-5, with TRBD1 as a possible D gene (5 bases). CDR3 length: 14 residues. V lost 1 base and J lost 5, with 11 bases in between. Germline loops: CDR1 LNHNV, CDR2 YYDKDF (reference sequence). The CDR3 is CATSRGTLEETQYF. The DNA of the CDR3 is TGTGCCACCAGCAGAGGGACATTGGAGGAGACCCAGTACTTC. The entire variable domain, with the rest obtained from reference TRBV15 and TRBJ2-5, is as follows: DAMVIQNPRYQVTQFGKPVTLSCSQTLNHNVMYWYQQKSSQAPKLLFHYYDKDFNNEADTPDNFQSRRPNTSFCFLDIRSPGLGDTAMYLCATSRGTLEETQYFGPGTRLLVL.

The V call is TRBV18, the J call TRBJ2-5; 8 bases are shared with TRBD1. This CDR3 is built from 16 residues. CDR1 KGHSH and CDR2 LQKENI come from the germline V gene. The V gene end was trimmed by 2 bases and the J gene end by 4 bases; junction bases not matched to a gene: 9. CDR3 amino acids: CASSPNLPGQGETQYF. CDR3 nucleotides: TGTGCCAGCTCACCAAATTTGCCCGGACAGGGAGAGACCCAGTACTTC.

The CDR3 bases are TGTGCCAGCAGCGTAGCCCCCGCGAACACTGAAGCTTTCTTT. Translated: CASSVAPANTEAFF. This chain links TRBV9 with TRBJ1-1; D remains unclear. CDR1 is SGDLS, CDR2 YYNGEE, per germline. This CDR3 is 14 amino acids long. Between the trimmed V and J ends, which lost 0 bases and 1 base, there was a span of 7 bases.

CDR3 DNA: TGTGCCATCAGTGAGTCGGTCCAGGAAGCCTCTGGGGCCAACGTCCTGACTTTC. This sequence encodes CAISESVQEASGANVLTF. V is TRBV10-3 and J is TRBJ2-6; no clear D. The CDR3 totals 18 residues. The germline gives CDR1 ENHRY, CDR2 SYGVKD. The V end lost 0 bases, the J end lost 0 bases, and 12 bases lay between the germline ends.

The rearrangement joins TRBV2 to TRBJ1-6, with D unclear. CDR3 length: 14 residues. V lost 8 bases to trimming and J lost 7 bases, with 15 bases between them. Germline V gene lookup returns CDR1 SNHLY and CDR2 FYNNEI. CDR3 in amino acids: CASGVGISNSPLHF. The CDR3 DNA reads TGTGCCAGCGGGGTTGGTATCTCAAATTCACCCCTCCACTTT.

The CDR3 loop is CASSPRDRGVNTGELFF. The CDR3 DNA follows: TGTGCCAGCTCACCGCGGGACAGGGGGGTGAACACCGGGGAGCTGTTTTTT. This chain uses TRBV18 with TRBJ2-2; 11 nucleotides align to TRBD1. Losses at the gene ends were 3 bases for V and 1 base for J; bases not matched to a gene: 4. CDR1 and CDR2 (germline): KGHSH, LQKENI. This CDR3 is 17 amino acids long.

In DNA, the CDR3 is TGTGCCAGCAGCCCCGGACAGGGAACCACTGAAGCTTTCTTT. This encodes CASSPGQGTTEAFF. This chain joins TRBV11-3 and TRBJ1-1; TRBD1 agrees at 8 bases. CDR3 length equals 14 residues. From germline, CDR1 is SGHNT and CDR2 YENEEA. V shed 5 bases and J 4 bases; nucleotides not matched to a gene: 6.

This rearrangement joins TRBV4-3 to TRBJ1-6, with D hard to call. Trimming cost V 2 bases and J 1 base, with 12 bases left between them. The CDR3 consists of 17 residues. Looked up from germline, CDR1 is LGHNA and CDR2 is YSLEER. The CDR3 here is CASSQSPHLSYNSPLHF. CDR3 nucleotides: TGCGCCAGCAGCCAAAGCCCCCACCTTTCCTATAATTCACCCCTCCACTTT.

J is TRBJ2-5 and V is TRBV7-9; TRBD1 is a possible D gene (6 bases). CDR1 is SEHNR, CDR2 FQNEAQ, per germline (reference sequence). The CDR3 length is 15 residues. V was pared by 1 base and J by 5 bases, with 14 bases between. The CDR3 protein is CASSLVPGAGETQYF. The DNA for the CDR3 is TGTGCCAGCAGCTTAGTACCAGGGGCTGGGGAGACCCAGTACTTC.

The CDR3 nucleotides are TGTGCCAGCAGTTACGAGGTGAACACTGAAGCTTTCTTT. It yields the protein CASSYEVNTEAFF. V gene TRBV6-5 combines with J gene TRBJ1-1; D call uncertain. Per the germline V gene, CDR1 is MNHEY and CDR2 is SVGAGI. V lost 2 bases to trimming and J lost 0 bases, with 4 bases between them. The CDR3 sequence is 13 residues long.

This rearrangement joins TRBV29-1 to TRBJ2-4, with 7 bases matching TRBD1. The CDR3 is 17 residues long. Germline V gene sequence: CDR1 SQVTM, CDR2 ANQGSEA. V lost 7 bases, J lost 0 bases, and 15 bases stayed unmatched. CDR3 loop: CSARGQSETLAKNIQYF. The CDR3, as DNA: TGCAGCGCAAGGGGACAGTCGGAGACCTTAGCCAAAAACATTCAGTACTTC.

This chain connects TRBV27 to TRBJ1-1; 7 bases agree with TRBD1. J was trimmed by 1 base and V by 8 bases; bases with no gene match: 4. The CDR3 totals 13 residues. Germline CDR1 is MNHEY and CDR2 is SMNVEV (reference sequence). The CDR3 sequence: CASQGQWNTEAFF. In DNA form, the CDR3 reads TGTGCCAGCCAGGGACAGTGGAACACTGAAGCTTTCTTT.

This rearrangement joins TRBV6-5 to TRBJ2-3, with D possibly being TRBD1 or TRBD2 (6 bases each). The CDR3 has 15 residues. The V gene lost 6 bases and the J gene lost 2 bases, with 15 bases spanning the gap. Germline values: CDR1 MNHEY, CDR2 SVGAGI. CDR3 protein: CASSLLWGATDTQYF. The CDR3 bases are TGTGCCAGCAGCCTACTCTGGGGGGCCACAGATACGCAGTATTTT.

The V call is TRBV6-5, the J call TRBJ1-2; D unclear. The CDR3 length is 13 residues. The germline V gene has CDR1 MNHEY and CDR2 SVGAGI. Trimming took 0 bases from V and 5 from J, leaving 7 bases between them. CDR3 sequence: CASSYSLGYGYTF. The CDR3 nucleotides are TGTGCCAGCAGTTACTCCCTGGGGTATGGCTACACCTTC.